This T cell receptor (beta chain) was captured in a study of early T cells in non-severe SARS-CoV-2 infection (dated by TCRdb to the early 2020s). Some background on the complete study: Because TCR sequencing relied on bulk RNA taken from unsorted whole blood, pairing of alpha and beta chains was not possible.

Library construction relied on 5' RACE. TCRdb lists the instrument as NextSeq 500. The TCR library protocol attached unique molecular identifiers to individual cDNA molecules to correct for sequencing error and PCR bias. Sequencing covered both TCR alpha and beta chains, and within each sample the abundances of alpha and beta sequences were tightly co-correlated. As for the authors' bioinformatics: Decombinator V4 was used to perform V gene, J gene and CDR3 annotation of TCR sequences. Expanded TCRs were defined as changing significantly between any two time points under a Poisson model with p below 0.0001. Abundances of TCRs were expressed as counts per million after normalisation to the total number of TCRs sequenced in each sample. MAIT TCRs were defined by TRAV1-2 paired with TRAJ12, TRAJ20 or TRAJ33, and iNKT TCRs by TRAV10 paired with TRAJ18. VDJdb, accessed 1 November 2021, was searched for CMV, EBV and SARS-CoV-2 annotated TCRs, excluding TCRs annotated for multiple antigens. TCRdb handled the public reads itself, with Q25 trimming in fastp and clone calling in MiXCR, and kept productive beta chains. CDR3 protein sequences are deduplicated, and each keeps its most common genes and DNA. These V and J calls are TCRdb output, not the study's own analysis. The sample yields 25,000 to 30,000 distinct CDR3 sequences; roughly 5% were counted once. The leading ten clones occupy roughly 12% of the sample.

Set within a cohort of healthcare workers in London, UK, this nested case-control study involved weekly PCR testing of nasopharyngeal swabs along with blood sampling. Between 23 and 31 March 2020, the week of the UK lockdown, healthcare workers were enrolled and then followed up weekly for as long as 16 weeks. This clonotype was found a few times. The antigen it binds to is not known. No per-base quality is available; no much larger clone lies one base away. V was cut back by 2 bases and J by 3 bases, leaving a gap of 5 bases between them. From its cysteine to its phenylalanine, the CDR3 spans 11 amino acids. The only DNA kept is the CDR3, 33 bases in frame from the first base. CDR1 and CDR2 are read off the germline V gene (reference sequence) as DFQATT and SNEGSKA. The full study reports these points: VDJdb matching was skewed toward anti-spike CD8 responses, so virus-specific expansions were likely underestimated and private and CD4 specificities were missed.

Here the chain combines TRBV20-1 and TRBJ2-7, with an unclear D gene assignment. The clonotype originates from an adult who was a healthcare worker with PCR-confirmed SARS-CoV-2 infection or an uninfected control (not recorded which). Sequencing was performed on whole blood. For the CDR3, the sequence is CSARRIYEQYF. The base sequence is TGCAGTGCTAGAAGGATCTACGAGCAGTACTTC.